Detailed here is one T cell receptor (beta chain). Antigen: not known. This record comes from a study of T cell repertoires in cytomegalovirus infection. Study-wide background: Public TCR beta signatures were indicative of both CMV infection and a matching HLA type.

Germline-derived CDR1 and CDR2 are SNHLY and FYNNEI. The CDR3 runs to 18 residues. The V and J ends lost 4 bases and 2 bases, in that order; junction bases with no gene match: 9. TCRdb ran MiXCR on the reads and lists one entry per CDR3 protein. Of some 920,000 distinct CDR3 sequences in the sample, 30% to 40% were seen once. The genes are TRBV2 and TRBJ2-3, with 13 bases that match TRBD2. The sample consisted of cultured CD8+ T cells from PBMCs, taken from culture after CMV antigen stimulation. The receptor's source is a human donor in good health (CMV status not recorded). Some clones in this sample may be carry-over from other donors' samples. The CDR3 nucleotides are TGTGCCAGCAGTGTTGCGACTAGCGGGGGGTTAACCACAGATACGCAGTATTTT. Its protein is CASSVATSGGLTTDTQYF.